This entry concerns a single T cell receptor beta chain. The record originates from a study of OX40 agonist ivuxolimab in advanced cancers. TCRdb keeps only in-frame clones here, not all; method: immunoSEQ multiplex PCR. Of tens of thousands of clones listed, approximately 88% are singletons. The V gene lost 6 bases and the J gene lost 0 bases, with 14 bases spanning the gap. The CDR3 contains 15 residues. CDR1 and CDR2 (germline): MNHNY, SVGAGI (reference sequence). The sample in question was CD4+ or CD8+ T cells sorted from blood, obtained in a trial of the OX40 agonist ivuxolimab. The receptor's source is an adult with an advanced solid tumor such as melanoma, head and neck, liver or kidney cancer. The chain carries TRBV6-6 and TRBJ1-1; no definite D call. CDR3 amino acids: CASRDGGYMNTEAFF. The DNA for the CDR3 is TGTGCCAGCAGAGACGGAGGGTACATGAACACTGAAGCTTTCTTT.